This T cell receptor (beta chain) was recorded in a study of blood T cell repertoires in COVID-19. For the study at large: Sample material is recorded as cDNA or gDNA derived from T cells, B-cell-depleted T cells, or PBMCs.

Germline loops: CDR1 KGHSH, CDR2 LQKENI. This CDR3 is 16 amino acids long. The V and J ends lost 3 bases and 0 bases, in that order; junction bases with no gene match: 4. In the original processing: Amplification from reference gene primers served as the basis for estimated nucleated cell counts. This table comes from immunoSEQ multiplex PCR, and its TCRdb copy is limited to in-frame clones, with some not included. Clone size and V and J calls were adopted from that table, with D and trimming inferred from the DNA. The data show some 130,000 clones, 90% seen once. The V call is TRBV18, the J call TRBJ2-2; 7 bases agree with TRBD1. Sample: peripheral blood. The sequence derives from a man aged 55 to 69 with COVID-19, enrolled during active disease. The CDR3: CASSPWDSTNTGELFF. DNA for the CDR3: TGTGCCAGCTCACCCTGGGACAGCACGAACACCGGGGAGCTGTTTTTT.